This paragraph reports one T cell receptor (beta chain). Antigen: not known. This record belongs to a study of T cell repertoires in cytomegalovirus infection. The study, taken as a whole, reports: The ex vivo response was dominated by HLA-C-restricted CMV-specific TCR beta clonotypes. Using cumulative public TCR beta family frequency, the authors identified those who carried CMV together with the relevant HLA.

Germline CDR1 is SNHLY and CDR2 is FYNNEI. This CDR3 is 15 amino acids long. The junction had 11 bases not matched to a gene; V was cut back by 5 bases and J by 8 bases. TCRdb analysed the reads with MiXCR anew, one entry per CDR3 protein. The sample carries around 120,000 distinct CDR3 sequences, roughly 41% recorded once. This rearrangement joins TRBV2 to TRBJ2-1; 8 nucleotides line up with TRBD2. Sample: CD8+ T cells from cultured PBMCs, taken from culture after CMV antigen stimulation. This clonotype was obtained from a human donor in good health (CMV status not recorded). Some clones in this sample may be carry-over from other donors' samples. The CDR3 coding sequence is TGTGCCAGCAGTTACAACGGGGGGGCACCCTATGAGCAGTTCTTC. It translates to CASSYNGGAPYEQFF.